This T cell receptor (beta chain) came from a study of OX40 agonist ivuxolimab in advanced cancers. Overall study context: All patients had ivuxolimab intravenously every 2 weeks at 0.01 to 10 mg/kg.

The V end lost 4 bases, the J end lost 5 bases, and 14 bases lay between the germline ends. This CDR3 region has 14 residues. From germline, CDR1 is MGHRA and CDR2 YSYEKL. Study-wide results and limits: Among the least clonally expanded were partial responders at 0.1-3.0 mg/kg.

This clone was recorded only once. Its antigen is still unknown. It was autoimmune disease history or systemic immunosuppression that excluded patients. Repertoires were generated with immunoSEQ multiplex PCR, while TCRdb's copy carries only in-frame clones and drops some. The sample records some 54,000 clones, around 80% being singletons. The chain joins TRBV4-1 to TRBJ1-2, with D perhaps TRBD1 (5 bases). This sample comprised CD4+ or CD8+ T cells sorted from blood, obtained in a trial of the OX40 agonist ivuxolimab. This TCR derives from an adult with an advanced solid tumor such as melanoma, head and neck, liver or kidney cancer. This CDR3 is CASSPGGNRYGYTF. The CDR3 DNA follows: TGCGCCAGCAGCCCCGGGGGGAATCGGTATGGCTACACCTTC.